Listed below are T cell receptor beta chains from one sample, sequenced in a study of immune evolution from preneoplasia to lung adenocarcinoma. This table comes from immunoSEQ multiplex PCR, and its TCRdb copy is limited to in-frame clones, with some not included. Of approximately 4,300 clones in the sample, 85% were seen once. The sample comprised FFPE invasive lung adenocarcinoma tissue. The receptors come from a person in their fifties with lung adenocarcinoma. CDR3s include the opening cysteine and the closing phenylalanine or tryptophan. A D gene is named only where the DNA matches it firmly. Clone sizes are given selectively: once, few, many, or a class where the clone is expanded.

18	TRBV27	.	.	TRBJ2-1	CASSLSAYGQGRFNEQFF	TGTGCCAGCAGTTTATCAGCTTACGGGCAGGGTAGATTTAATGAGCAGTTCTTC
15	TRBV19	few	.	TRBJ1-5	CASSVARSSNQPQHF	TGTGCCAGTAGTGTCGCGAGGTCGAGCAATCAGCCCCAGCATTTT
16	TRBV27	.	TRBD2	TRBJ2-5	CASSLSSGRIRETQYF	TGTGCCAGCAGTTTATCTAGCGGGAGGATTCGGGAGACCCAGTACTTC
14	TRBV7-3	once	TRBD1	TRBJ2-1	CASSLQGAGDEQFF	TGTGCCAGCAGCTTACAGGGGGCTGGGGATGAGCAGTTCTTC
14	TRBV28	.	.	TRBJ1-5	CASSLGTYVQPQHF	TGTGCCAGCAGCCTCGGGACGTATGTTCAGCCCCAGCATTTT
13	TRBV16	.	.	TRBJ2-7	CASSQKRNYEQYF	TGTGCCAGCAGCCAAAAACGGAATTACGAGCAGTACTTC
15	TRBV19	.	TRBD2	TRBJ2-7	CASSIEGLAGGEQYF	TGTGCCAGTAGTATAGAGGGACTAGCGGGAGGCGAGCAGTACTTC
16	TRBV27	.	TRBD1	TRBJ1-2	CASRPDWEGARNGYTF	TGTGCCAGCAGGCCTGATTGGGAGGGGGCGCGGAATGGCTACACCTTC
13	TRBV5-4	.	.	TRBJ1-2	CASSSPGGYGYTF	TGTGCCAGCAGCTCCCCGGGAGGTTATGGCTACACCTTC
15	TRBV6-5	.	.	TRBJ2-7	CASSYGQIKAYEQYF	TGTGCCAGCAGTTATGGTCAGATAAAAGCCTACGAGCAGTACTTC
14	TRBV7-2	.	TRBD1	TRBJ1-5	CASSSGGGNQPQHF	TGTGCCAGCAGCTCAGGGGGAGGCAATCAGCCCCAGCATTTT
13	TRBV6-5	.	.	TRBJ1-2	CASSYSWASGYTF	TGTGCCAGCAGTTACTCGTGGGCAAGTGGCTACACCTTC
13	TRBV5-5	.	.	TRBJ2-2	CASSLEGSGELFF	TGTGCCAGCAGCTTGGAGGGGTCCGGGGAGCTGTTTTTT
14	TRBV5-1	.	.	TRBJ2-7	CASSSEETPYEQYF	TGCGCCAGCAGCTCTGAAGAAACCCCCTACGAGCAGTACTTC
19	TRBV11-3	.	TRBD2	TRBJ2-3	CASSLGHGTSGRPTDTQYF	TGTGCCAGCAGCTTAGGGCATGGGACTAGCGGGAGGCCCACAGATACGCAGTATTTT
15	TRBV10-1	.	.	TRBJ2-1	CASSEFGGPRDEQFF	TGCGCCAGCAGTGAATTCGGGGGGCCGCGGGATGAGCAGTTCTTC
16	TRBV5-6	.	.	TRBJ2-5	CASSPMIARGQETQYF	TGTGCCAGCAGCCCTATGATAGCGAGAGGCCAAGAGACCCAGTACTTC